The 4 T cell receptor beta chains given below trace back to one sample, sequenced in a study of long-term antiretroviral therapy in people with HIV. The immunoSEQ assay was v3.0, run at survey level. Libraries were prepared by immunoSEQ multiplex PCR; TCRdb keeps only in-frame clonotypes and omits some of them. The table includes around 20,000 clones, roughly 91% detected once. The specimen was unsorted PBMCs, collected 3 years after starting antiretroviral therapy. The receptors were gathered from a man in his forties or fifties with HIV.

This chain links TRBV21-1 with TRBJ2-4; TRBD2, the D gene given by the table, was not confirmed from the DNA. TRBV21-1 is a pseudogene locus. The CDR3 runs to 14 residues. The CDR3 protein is CASSKSVIINIQYF. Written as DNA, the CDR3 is TGTGCCAGCAGCAAGTCCGTTATAATAAACATTCAGTACTTC.

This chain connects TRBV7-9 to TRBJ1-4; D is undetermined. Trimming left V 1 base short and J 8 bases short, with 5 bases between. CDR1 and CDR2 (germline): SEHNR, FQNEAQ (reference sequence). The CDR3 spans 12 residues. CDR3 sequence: CASSLGSEKLFF. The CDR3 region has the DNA TGTGCCAGCAGCTTAGGAAGCGAAAAACTGTTTTTT.

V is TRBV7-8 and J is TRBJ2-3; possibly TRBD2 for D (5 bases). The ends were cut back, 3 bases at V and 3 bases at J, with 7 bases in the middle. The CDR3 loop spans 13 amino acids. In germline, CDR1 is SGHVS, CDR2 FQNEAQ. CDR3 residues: CASSFRGTDTQYF. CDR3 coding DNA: TGTGCCAGCAGCTTCCGGGGTACAGATACGCAGTATTTT.

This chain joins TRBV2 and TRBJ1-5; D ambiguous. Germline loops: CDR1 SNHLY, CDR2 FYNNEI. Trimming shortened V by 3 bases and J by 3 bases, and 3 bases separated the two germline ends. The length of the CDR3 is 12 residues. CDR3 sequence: CASSDHNQPQHF. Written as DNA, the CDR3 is TGTGCCAGCAGTGACCACAATCAGCCCCAGCATTTT.